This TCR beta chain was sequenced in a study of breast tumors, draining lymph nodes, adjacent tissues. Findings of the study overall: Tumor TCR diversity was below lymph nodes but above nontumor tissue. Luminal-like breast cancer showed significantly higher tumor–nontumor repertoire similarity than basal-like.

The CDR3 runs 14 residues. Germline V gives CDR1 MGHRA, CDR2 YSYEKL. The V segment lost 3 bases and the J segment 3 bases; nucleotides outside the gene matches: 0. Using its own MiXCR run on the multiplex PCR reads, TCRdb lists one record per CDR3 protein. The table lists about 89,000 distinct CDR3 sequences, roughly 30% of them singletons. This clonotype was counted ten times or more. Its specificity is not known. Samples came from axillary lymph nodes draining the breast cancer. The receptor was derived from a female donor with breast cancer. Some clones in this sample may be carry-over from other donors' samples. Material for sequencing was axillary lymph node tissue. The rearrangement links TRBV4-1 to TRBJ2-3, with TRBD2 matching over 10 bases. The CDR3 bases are TGCGCCAGCAGCCAGACTAGCGGGACAGATACGCAGTATTTT. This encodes CASSQTSGTDTQYF.